The 10 T cell receptor beta chains in this list originate from one sample, sequenced in a study of blood T cell repertoires in COVID-19. Using immunoSEQ multiplex PCR, the repertoire was profiled, and TCRdb retains in-frame clones only, with some absent. Of 110,000 or so clones in the sample, roughly 80% are singletons; the top ten hold more than 4%. Material for sequencing was peripheral blood. The receptors stem from a human donor in a cohort sampled during active or convalescent COVID-19.

The chain couples TRBV7-9 to TRBJ1-1; a possible D gene is TRBD1 (5 bases). Germline V gene lookup returns CDR1 SEHNR and CDR2 FQNEAQ (reference sequence). The CDR3 runs to 15 residues. The V and J ends lost 5 bases and 6 bases respectively, with 19 bases between them. CDR3 bases: TGTGCCAGCAGCCGGAGACAGACTGAGAAACCTGAAGCTTTCTTT. Translated, it gives CASSRRQTEKPEAFF.

This sequence joins TRBV19 and TRBJ2-1; D perhaps matches TRBD1 (5 bases). Germline-derived CDR1 and CDR2 are LNHDA and SQIVND (reference sequence). The CDR3 runs 13 residues. The ends were cut back, 7 bases at V and 9 bases at J, with 16 bases in the middle. CDR3 nucleotides: TGTGCCAGTACTCCTGGGCCAACAGGTGAGCAGTTCTTC. Residues: CASTPGPTGEQFF.

The CDR3: CATSGAGREYQETQYF. CDR3 bases: TGTGCCACCAGTGGGGCGGGCCGCGAGTACCAAGAGACCCAGTACTTC. The chain carries TRBV24-1 and TRBJ2-5, with D maybe TRBD2 (5 bases). The CDR3 length is 16 residues. The V end lost 5 bases, the J end lost 0 bases, and 15 bases lay between the germline ends. Germline CDR1 and CDR2: KGHDR and SFDVKD.

This chain links TRBV30 with TRBJ1-1; D is perhaps TRBD1 (5 bases). The CDR3 totals 19 residues. The germline V gene encodes CDR1 GTSNPN and CDR2 SVGIG (reference sequence). Trimming took off 2 bases at V and 1 base at J, with 26 bases between the two ends. As DNA, the CDR3 is TGTGCCTGGAGTACCACCACCGAGGGCTTACAGGAGGGGAACACTGAAGCTTTCTTT. It yields the protein CAWSTTTEGLQEGNTEAFF.

The chain employs TRBV19 and TRBJ1-5; D not certain. V was cut by 6 bases and J by 4 bases, with 13 bases left in between. CDR1 and CDR2 from the germline V gene are LNHDA and SQIVND (reference sequence). CDR3 length: 14 residues. DNA for the CDR3: TGTGCCAGTAGACCTCGAGGCAGTAATCAGCCCCAGCATTTT. Its protein product is CASRPRGSNQPQHF.

J is TRBJ2-7 and V is TRBV7-9; TRBD1 agrees at 8 bases. This CDR3 contains 15 residues. The ends lost 5 bases at V and 0 bases at J; junction bases unmatched: 6. Per the germline V gene, CDR1 is SEHNR and CDR2 is FQNEAQ (reference sequence). The CDR3 is CASSHPGQASYEQYF. CDR3 bases: TGTGCCAGCAGCCATCCGGGACAGGCCTCCTACGAGCAGTACTTC.

This clone appeared a few times. The rearrangement uses TRBV4-1 and TRBJ2-7; 7 bases are a match to TRBD2. This CDR3 is built from 19 residues. The V and J ends lost 2 bases and 2 bases, in that order; junction bases with no gene match: 18. Germline-derived CDR1 and CDR2 are MGHRA and YSYEKL. The CDR3: CASSQQSGRGGTTAYEQYF. CDR3 DNA sequence: TGCGCCAGCAGCCAACAATCGGGCAGAGGTGGGACTACCGCCTACGAGCAGTACTTC.

This sequence joins TRBV5-5 and TRBJ1-3; 9 nucleotides agree with TRBD1. The V segment lost 0 bases and the J segment 2 bases; nucleotides outside the gene matches: 6. There are 17 residues in the CDR3. Germline V gene data show CDR1 as SGHKS and CDR2 as YYEKEE (reference sequence). CDR3 residues: CASSLEGTGWAGNTIYF. CDR3 coding DNA: TGTGCCAGCAGCTTGGAAGGGACAGGGTGGGCTGGAAACACCATATATTTT.

This clone has only one observation. The chain employs TRBV27 and TRBJ2-7; a weak D match, TRBD2 (5 bases). This CDR3 has 13 amino acids. Germline V gives CDR1 MNHEY, CDR2 SMNVEV (reference sequence). V lost 8 bases and J 0 bases, leaving 11 bases between the germline ends. The CDR3 DNA reads TGTGCCAGCCAGAGCCGGGGCTCCTACGAGCAGTACTTC. This encodes CASQSRGSYEQYF.

The J gene is TRBJ2-3, the V gene TRBV6-2 or TRBV6-3, with 12 bases that match TRBD1. Trimming at V came to 2 bases and at J to 2 bases, leaving 11 bases not matched to a gene. Germline V gene lookup returns CDR1 MNHEY and CDR2 SVGEGT. The CDR3 loop spans 19 amino acids. CDR3: CASSYQTGTGGTSTDTQYF. For the CDR3, the DNA is TGTGCCAGCAGTTACCAGACCGGGACAGGGGGCACGTCCACAGATACGCAGTATTTT.